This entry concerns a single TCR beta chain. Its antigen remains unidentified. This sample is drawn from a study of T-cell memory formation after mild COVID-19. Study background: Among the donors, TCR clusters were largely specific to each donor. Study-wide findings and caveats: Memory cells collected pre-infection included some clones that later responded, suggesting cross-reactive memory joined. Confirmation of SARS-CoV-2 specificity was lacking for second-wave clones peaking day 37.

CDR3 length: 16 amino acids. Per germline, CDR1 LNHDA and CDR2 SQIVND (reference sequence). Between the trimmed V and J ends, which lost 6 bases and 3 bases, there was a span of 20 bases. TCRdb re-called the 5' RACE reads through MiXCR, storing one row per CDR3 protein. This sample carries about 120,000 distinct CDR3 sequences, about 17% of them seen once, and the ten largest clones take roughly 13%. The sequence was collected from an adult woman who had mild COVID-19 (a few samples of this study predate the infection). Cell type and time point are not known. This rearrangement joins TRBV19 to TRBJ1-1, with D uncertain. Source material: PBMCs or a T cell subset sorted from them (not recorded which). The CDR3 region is CASSLERGRSDTEAFF. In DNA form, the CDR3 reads TGTGCCAGTAGCTTGGAGCGGGGAAGGAGTGACACTGAAGCTTTCTTT. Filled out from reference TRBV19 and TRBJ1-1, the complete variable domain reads DGGITQSPKYLFRKEGQNVTLSCEQNLNHDAMYWYRQDPGQGLRLIYYSQIVNDFQKGDIAEGYSVSREKKESFPLTVTSAQKNPTAFYLCASSLERGRSDTEAFFGQGTRLTVV.